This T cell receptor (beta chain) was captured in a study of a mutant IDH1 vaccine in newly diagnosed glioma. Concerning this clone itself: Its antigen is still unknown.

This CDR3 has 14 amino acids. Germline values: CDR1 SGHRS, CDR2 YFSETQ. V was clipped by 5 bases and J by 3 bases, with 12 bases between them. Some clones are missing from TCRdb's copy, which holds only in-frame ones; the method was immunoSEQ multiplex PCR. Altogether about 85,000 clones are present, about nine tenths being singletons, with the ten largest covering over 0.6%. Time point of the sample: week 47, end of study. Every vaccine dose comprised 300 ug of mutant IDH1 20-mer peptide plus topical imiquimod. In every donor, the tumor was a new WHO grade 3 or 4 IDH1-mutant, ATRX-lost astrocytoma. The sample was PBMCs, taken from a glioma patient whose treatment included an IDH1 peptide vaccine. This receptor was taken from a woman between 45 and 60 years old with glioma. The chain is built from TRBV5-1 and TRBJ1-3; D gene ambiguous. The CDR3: CASRSGGFGNTIYF. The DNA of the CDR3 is TGCGCCAGCAGATCGGGTGGGTTTGGAAACACCATATATTTT.